This TCR beta chain was captured in a study of technical replicates of blood from a few donors. Sequenced by immunoSEQ multiplex PCR; TCRdb stores in-frame clones only, minus some. Among about 100,000 clones listed, over 95% were seen once. Germline CDR1 is SNHLY and CDR2 is FYNNEI. The V and J ends lost 6 bases and 3 bases, in that order; junction bases with no gene match: 13. CDR3 length equals 18 residues. The V and J genes are TRBV2 and TRBJ2-1, with 11 bases matching TRBD1. Sequenced: T cells isolated from PBMCs. The source of this sequence is a human donor in good health. The CDR3 DNA sequence: TGTGCCAGCAGCCTGAGGGGCGGGACAGGGGGGGACTACAATGAGCAGTTCTTC. Protein product: CASSLRGGTGGDYNEQFF.